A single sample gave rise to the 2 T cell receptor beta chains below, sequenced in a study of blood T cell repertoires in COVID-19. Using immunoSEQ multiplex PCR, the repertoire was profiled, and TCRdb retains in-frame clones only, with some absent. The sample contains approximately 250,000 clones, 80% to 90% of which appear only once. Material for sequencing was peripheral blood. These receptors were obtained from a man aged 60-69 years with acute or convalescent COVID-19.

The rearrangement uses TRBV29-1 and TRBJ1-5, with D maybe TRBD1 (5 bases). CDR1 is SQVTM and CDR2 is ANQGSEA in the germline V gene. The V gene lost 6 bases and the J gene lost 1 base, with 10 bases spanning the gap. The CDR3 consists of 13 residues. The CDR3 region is CSVRARSNQPQHF. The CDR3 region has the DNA TGCAGCGTCAGGGCCCGAAGCAATCAGCCCCAGCATTTT. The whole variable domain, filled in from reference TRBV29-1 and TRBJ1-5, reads SAVISQKPSRDICQRGTSLTIQCQVDSQVTMMFWYRQQPGQSLTLIATANQGSEATYESGFVIDKFPISRPNLTFSTLTVSNMSPEDSSIYLCSVRARSNQPQHFGDGTRLSIL.

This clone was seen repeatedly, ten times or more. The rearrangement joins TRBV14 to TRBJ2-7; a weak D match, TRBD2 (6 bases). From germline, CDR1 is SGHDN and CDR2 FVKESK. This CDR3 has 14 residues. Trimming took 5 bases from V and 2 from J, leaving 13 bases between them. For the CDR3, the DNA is TGTGCCAGCAGCGCGCGGGACGGTCCCTACGAGCAGTACTTC. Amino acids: CASSARDGPYEQYF.